This TCR beta chain was identified during a study of CD8 T cells in Susac syndrome. cDNA came from about 0.51 to 1 ug RNA primed by random hexamers. TCRdb processed the immunoSEQ multiplex PCR reads anew with MiXCR; each CDR3 protein has one entry. This table holds 150,000 to 200,000 distinct CDR3 sequences, roughly 94% found once. To note about this clonotype: Its specificity is unknown.

Study conclusions and caveats: The number of Susac-specific public clones found was more than 15 in total CD8+ repertoires and about 5 in CD8+ TEMRA repertoires.

Germline values: CDR1 SGHDT, CDR2 YYEEEE. V was pared by 4 bases and J by 3 bases, with 5 bases of the junction left unmatched. The CDR3 consists of 16 residues. CD8+ and CD4+ T cells from blood underwent TCR beta sequencing. The chain employs TRBV5-6 and TRBJ2-1; 12 nucleotides line up with TRBD2. Sequencing used CD8+ T cells from PBMCs. This receptor was obtained from a human donor with Susac syndrome. The CDR3 is CASSAVTSGSYNEQFF. CDR3 nucleotides: TGTGCCAGCAGCGCGGTGACTAGCGGGAGCTACAATGAGCAGTTCTTC.